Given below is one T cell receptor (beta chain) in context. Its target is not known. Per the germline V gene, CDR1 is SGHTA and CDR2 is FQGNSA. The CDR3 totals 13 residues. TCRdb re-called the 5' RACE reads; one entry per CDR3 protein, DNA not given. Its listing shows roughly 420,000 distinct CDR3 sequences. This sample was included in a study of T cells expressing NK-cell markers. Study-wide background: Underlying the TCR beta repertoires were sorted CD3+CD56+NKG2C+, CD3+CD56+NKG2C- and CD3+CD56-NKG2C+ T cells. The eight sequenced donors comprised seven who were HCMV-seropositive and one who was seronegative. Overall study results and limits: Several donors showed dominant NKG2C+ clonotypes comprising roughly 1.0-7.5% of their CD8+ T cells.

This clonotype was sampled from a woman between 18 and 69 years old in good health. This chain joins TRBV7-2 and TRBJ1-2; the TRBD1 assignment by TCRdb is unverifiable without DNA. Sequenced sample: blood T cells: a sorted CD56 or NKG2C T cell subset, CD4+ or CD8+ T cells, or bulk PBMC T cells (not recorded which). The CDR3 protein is CASSPTGGYGYTF.